This T cell receptor beta chain was identified in a study of blood T cell repertoires in COVID-19. Study background: Researchers got acute and convalescent COVID-19 samples from the United States, Italy and Spain. PBMCs, B-cell-depleted T cells, or T cells were the source of the cDNA or gDNA that made up the material.

Patients of the Seattle cohort, enrolled during active infection, were followed longitudinally. With V trimmed by 4 bases and J by 2 bases, 8 bases remained unmatched. This CDR3 region has 15 residues. CDR1 and CDR2 from the germline V gene are SGDLS and YYNGEE. This clone has just one count. How the authors handled the data: Amplification from reference gene primers served as the basis for estimated nucleated cell counts. Profiled with immunoSEQ multiplex PCR; TCRdb holds only in-frame clones, not every one. That table supplies the V and J calls and clone size; D and trimming were determined from the DNA. The sample shows 200,000 to 250,000 clones, more than 80% of them seen only once.

The rearrangement joins TRBV9 to TRBJ2-5; 7 nucleotides align to TRBD1. The sequencing input was peripheral blood. This receptor was obtained from a woman between 25 and 40 years old with COVID-19, enrolled during active disease. CDR3: CASSPGRDSQETQYF. The CDR3 nucleotides are TGTGCCAGCAGCCCAGGCCGGGACAGTCAAGAGACCCAGTACTTC.